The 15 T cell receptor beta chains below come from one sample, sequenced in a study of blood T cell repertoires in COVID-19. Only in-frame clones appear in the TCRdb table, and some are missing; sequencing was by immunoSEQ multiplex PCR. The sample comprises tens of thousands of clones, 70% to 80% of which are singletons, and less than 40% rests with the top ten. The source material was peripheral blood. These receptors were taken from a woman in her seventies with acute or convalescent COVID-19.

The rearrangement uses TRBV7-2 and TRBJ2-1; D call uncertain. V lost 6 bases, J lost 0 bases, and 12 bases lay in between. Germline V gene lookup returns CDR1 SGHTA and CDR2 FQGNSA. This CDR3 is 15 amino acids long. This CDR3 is CASSLGVHSYNEQFF. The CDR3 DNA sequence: TGTGCCAGCAGTCTCGGTGTTCACTCCTACAATGAGCAGTTCTTC.

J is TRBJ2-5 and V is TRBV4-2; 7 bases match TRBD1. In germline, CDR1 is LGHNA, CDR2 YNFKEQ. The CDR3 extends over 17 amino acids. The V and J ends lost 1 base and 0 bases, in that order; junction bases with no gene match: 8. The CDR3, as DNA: TGTGCCAGCAGCCAAGCCGCACAGGGGACGTACCAAGAGACCCAGTACTTC. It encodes CASSQAAQGTYQETQYF.

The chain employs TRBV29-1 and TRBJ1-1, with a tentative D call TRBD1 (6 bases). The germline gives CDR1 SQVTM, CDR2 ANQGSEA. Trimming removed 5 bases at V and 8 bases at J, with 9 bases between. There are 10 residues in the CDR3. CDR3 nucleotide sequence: TGCAGCGTTAGACAGGCAGAAGCTTTCTTT. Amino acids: CSVRQAEAFF.

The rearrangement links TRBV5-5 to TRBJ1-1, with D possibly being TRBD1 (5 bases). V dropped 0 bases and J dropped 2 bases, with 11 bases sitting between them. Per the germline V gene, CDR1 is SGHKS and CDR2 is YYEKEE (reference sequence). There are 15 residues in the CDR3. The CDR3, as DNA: TGTGCCAGCAGCTTGGCTCCGGGGGAAAACACTGAAGCTTTCTTT. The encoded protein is CASSLAPGENTEAFF.

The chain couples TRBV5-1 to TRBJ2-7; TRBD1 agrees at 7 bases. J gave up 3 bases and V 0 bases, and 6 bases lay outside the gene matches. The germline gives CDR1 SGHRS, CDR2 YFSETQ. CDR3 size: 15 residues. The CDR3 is CASSLANRGSYEQYF. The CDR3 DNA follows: TGCGCCAGCAGCTTGGCCAACAGGGGAAGCTACGAGCAGTACTTC. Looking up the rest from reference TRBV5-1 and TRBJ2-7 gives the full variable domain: KAGVTQTPRYLIKTRGQQVTLSCSPISGHRSVSWYQQTPGQGLQFLFEYFSETQRNKGNFPGRFSGRQFSNSRSEMNVSTLELGDSALYLCASSLANRGSYEQYFGPGTRLTVT.

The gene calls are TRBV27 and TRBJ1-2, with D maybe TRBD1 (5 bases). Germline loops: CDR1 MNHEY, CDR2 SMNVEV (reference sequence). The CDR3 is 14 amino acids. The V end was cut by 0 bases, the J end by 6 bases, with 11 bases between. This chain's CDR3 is CASSLSRAHNGYTF. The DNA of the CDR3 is TGTGCCAGCAGTTTATCCAGGGCCCATAATGGCTACACCTTC.

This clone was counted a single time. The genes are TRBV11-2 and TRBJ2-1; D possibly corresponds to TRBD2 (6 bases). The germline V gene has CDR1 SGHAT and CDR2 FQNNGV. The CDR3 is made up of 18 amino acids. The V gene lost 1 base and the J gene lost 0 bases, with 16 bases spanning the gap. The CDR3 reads CASSLGMGGSSSYNEQFF. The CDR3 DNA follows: TGTGCCAGCAGCTTAGGTATGGGAGGATCCAGCTCCTACAATGAGCAGTTCTTC.

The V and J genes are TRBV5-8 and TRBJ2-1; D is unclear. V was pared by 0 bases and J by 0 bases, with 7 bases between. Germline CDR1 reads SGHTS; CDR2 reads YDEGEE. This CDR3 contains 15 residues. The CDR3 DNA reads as TGTGCCAGCAGCTTGGCCGGGTTCTCCTACAATGAGCAGTTCTTC. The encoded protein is CASSLAGFSYNEQFF.

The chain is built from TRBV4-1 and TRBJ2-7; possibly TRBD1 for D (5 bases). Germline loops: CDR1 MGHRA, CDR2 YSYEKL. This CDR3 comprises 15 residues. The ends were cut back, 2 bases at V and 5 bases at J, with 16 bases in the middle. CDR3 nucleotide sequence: TGCGCCAGCAGCCAATCCCAGGGTGGATGGGACGAGCAGTACTTC. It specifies CASSQSQGGWDEQYF.

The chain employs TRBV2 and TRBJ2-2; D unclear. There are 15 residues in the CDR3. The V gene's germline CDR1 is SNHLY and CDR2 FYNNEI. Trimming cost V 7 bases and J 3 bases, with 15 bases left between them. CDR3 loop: CASIKNSIYTGELFF. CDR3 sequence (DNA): TGTGCCAGCATAAAAAACAGTATATACACCGGGGAGCTGTTTTTT.

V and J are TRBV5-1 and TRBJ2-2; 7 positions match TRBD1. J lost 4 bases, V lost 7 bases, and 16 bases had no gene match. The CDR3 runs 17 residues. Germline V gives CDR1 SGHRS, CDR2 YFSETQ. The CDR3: CASLPGGTGAGTGELFF. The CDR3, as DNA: TGCGCCAGCCTACCCGGTGGAACAGGGGCGGGCACCGGGGAGCTGTTTTTT. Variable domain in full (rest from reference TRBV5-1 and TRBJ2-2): KAGVTQTPRYLIKTRGQQVTLSCSPISGHRSVSWYQQTPGQGLQFLFEYFSETQRNKGNFPGRFSGRQFSNSRSEMNVSTLELGDSALYLCASLPGGTGAGTGELFFGEGSRLTVL.

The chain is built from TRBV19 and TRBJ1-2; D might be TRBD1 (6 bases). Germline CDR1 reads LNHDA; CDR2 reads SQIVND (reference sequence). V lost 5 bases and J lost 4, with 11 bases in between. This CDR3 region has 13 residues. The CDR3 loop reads CASSPQGSYGYTF. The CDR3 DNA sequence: TGTGCCAGTAGTCCTCAGGGGTCCTATGGCTACACCTTC.

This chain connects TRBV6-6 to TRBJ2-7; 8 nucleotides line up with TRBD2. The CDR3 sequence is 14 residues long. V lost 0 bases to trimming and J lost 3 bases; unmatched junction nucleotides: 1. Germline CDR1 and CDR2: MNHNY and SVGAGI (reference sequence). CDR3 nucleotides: TGTGCCAGCAGTTACTCGGCGGGGGGCTACGAGCAGTACTTC. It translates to CASSYSAGGYEQYF.

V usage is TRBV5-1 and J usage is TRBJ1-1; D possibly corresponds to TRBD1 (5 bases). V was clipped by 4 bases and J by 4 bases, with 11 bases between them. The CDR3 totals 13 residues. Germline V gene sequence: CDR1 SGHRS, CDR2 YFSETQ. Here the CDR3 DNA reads TGCGCCAGCAGCGGTCGGGGGATCACTGAAGCTTTCTTT. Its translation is CASSGRGITEAFF.

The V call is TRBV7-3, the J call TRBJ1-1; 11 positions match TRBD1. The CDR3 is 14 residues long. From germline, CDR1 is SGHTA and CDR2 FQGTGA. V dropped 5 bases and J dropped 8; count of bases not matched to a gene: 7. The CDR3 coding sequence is TGTGCCAGCAGCCCCCGGACAGGGGGCCAGGAAGCTTTCTTT. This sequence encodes CASSPRTGGQEAFF.